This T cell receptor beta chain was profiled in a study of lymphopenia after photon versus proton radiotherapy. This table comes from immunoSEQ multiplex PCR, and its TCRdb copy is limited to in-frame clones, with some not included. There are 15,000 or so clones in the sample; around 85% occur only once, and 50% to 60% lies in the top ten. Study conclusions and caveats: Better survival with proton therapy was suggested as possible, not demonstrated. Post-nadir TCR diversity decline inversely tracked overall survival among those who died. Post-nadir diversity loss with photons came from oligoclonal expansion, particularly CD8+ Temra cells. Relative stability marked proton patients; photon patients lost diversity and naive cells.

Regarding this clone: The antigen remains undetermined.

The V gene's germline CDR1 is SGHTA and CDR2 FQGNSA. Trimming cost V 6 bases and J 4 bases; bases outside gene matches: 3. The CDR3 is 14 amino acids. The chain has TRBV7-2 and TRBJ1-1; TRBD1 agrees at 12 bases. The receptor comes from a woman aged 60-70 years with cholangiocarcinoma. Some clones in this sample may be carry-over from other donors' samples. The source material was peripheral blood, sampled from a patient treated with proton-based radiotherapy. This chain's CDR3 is CASRGQGATTEAFF. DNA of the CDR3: TGTGCCAGCAGGGGACAGGGGGCGACCACTGAAGCTTTCTTT.